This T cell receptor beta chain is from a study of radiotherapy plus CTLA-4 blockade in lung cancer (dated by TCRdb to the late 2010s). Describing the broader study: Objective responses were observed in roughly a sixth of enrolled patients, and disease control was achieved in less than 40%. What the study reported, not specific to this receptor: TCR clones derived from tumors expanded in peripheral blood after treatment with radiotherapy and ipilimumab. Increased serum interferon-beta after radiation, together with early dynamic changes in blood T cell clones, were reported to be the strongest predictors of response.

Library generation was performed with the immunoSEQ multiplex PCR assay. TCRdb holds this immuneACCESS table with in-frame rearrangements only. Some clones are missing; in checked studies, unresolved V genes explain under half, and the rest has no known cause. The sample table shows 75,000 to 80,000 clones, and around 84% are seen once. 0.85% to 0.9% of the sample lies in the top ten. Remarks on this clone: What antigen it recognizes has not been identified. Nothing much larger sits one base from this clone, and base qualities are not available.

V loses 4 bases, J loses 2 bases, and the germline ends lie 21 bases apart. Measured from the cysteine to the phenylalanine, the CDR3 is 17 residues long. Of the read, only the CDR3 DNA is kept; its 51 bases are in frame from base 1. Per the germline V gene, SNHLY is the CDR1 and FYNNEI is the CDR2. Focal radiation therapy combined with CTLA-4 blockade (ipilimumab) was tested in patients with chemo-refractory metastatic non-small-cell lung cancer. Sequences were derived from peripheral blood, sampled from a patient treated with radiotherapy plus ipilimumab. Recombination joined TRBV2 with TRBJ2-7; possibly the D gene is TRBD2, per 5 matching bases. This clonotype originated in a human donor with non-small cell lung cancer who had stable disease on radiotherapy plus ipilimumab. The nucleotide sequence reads TGTGCCAGCAGTGTGAGGAGGTTGCAGGAAGGAGCCTACGAGCAGTACTTC. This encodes CASSVRRLQEGAYEQYF.